This T cell receptor (beta chain) was identified during a study of Graves' ophthalmopathy and Graves' hyperthyroidism. Study findings and constraints: The authors also found most expanded thyroid clonotypes above 0.001 frequency in blood.

This CDR3 is built from 13 residues. Trimming took off 5 bases at V and 5 bases at J, with 12 bases between the two ends. CDR1 and CDR2 (germline): SGHVS, FNYEAQ. At least ten counts were recorded for this clonotype. Its matching antigen is unknown. Ophthalmopathy-affected donors exhibited moderate-to-severe activity, CAS ≥3, NOSPECS ≥4, and duration under 3 months. Establishment of the diagnosis relied upon clinical symptoms, serum thyroxine, TRAb, thyroid ultrasound and orbital computed tomography. PBMCs originated in less than 11 ml of fresh peripheral blood. The authors amplified TCR beta CDR3 regions, and they did so from RNA transcripts for repertoire sequencing. HTBI primers served in a first-round RT-PCR, which a second-round multiplex PCR followed. TCRdb independently ran MiXCR on the multiplex PCR reads; one entry per CDR3 protein. Found here are 650,000 to 800,000 distinct CDR3 sequences, roughly 39% of them singletons; the top ten hold 2.5% to 3.5%.

Sample: peripheral blood. This sequence originates from an adult man with Graves' ophthalmopathy. This chain links TRBV7-6 with TRBJ2-5; maybe TRBD1 (6 bases). Here the CDR3 reads CASSITRGETQYF. The DNA of the CDR3 is TGTGCCAGCAGCATCACTAGGGGGGAGACCCAGTACTTC.